This T cell receptor beta chain was captured by sequencing in a study of T cell responses to AZD1222 COVID-19 vaccine. The table came from immunoSEQ multiplex PCR; TCRdb's copy has only in-frame clones and leaves some out. This sample yields around 150,000 clones, of which about 95% are seen a single time; approximately 0.6% belongs to the top ten. V lost 4 bases and J lost 8, with 15 bases in between. The CDR3 length is 15 residues. The germline V gene encodes CDR1 SNHLY and CDR2 FYNNEI. Note on this clone: No antigen is known for it.

Study results and caveats: The donors showed a predominance of white British ancestry and of females, with possible underestimation of clonal diversity.

This sequence originates from an adult in good health. The source material was peripheral blood, sampled on day 0 of AZD1222 vaccination. The chain has TRBV2 and TRBJ1-6; TRBD1 might be the D (5 bases). CDR3 nucleotides: TGTGCCAGCAGTGGGCTCGGCAGGGAAGATTCACCCCTCCACTTT. Protein product: CASSGLGREDSPLHF.